What follows are 32 T cell receptor beta chains derived from one specimen sequenced in a study of T cell responses to AZD1222 COVID-19 vaccine. Sequencing used immunoSEQ multiplex PCR; TCRdb keeps in-frame clones, though not all of them. The data show around 140,000 clones, approximately 91% seen once. Source: peripheral blood, taken 28 days after the second AZD1222 dose. The source of these receptors is an adult who received the AZD1222 COVID-19 vaccine.

The CDR3, as DNA: TGTGCCAGCAGGACTAGCGGGACCGAGCCCTACGAGCAGTACTTC. Its translation is CASRTSGTEPYEQYF. V is TRBV7-3 and J is TRBJ2-7, with TRBD2 matching over 11 bases. With V trimmed by 6 bases and J by 2 bases, 6 bases remained unmatched. CDR1 SGHTA and CDR2 FQGTGA come from the germline V gene. This CDR3 spans 15 amino acids.

The rearrangement uses TRBV7-8 and TRBJ2-1; TRBD2 agrees at 15 bases. CDR3 length: 17 amino acids. The trim removed 3 bases at V and 4 bases at J, leaving 4 bases unmatched. Per the germline V gene, CDR1 is SGHVS and CDR2 is FQNEAQ. The CDR3 protein is CASSLGLAGGRYNEQFF. The DNA for the CDR3 is TGTGCCAGCAGCTTGGGACTAGCGGGAGGTCGTTACAATGAGCAGTTCTTC.

This clone was recorded a few times. The CDR3 DNA sequence: TGTGCCACCTACGGGGAGGGCCGCAGGAACACTGAAGCTTTCTTT. Translated, it gives CATYGEGRRNTEAFF. The chain is built from TRBV6-6 and TRBJ1-1; D ambiguous. This CDR3 spans 15 amino acids. Deletions cut 10 bases from V and 1 base from J, with 19 bases between. Germline-derived CDR1 and CDR2 are MNHNY and SVGAGI (reference sequence).

The chain links TRBV29-1 to TRBJ2-1, with a weak D call TRBD1 (5 bases). Deletions cut 6 bases from V and 7 bases from J, with 13 bases between. This CDR3 spans 12 amino acids. From germline, CDR1 is SQVTM and CDR2 ANQGSEA. The CDR3 spells CSVRVRQNEQFF. The DNA of the CDR3 is TGCAGCGTCAGGGTCAGGCAGAATGAGCAGTTCTTC.

This sequence joins TRBV27 and TRBJ1-5, with a tentative D call TRBD1 (5 bases). The ends were cut back, 6 bases at V and 7 bases at J, with 13 bases in the middle. Germline CDR1 reads MNHEY; CDR2 reads SMNVEV (reference sequence). The CDR3 runs to 13 residues. CDR3 in amino acids: CASSWGGGQPQHF. In DNA form, the CDR3 reads TGTGCCAGCAGCTGGGGGGGAGGGCAGCCCCAGCATTTT.

V and J are TRBV19 and TRBJ2-7; 10 bases match TRBD2. Germline V gives CDR1 LNHDA, CDR2 SQIVND (reference sequence). With V trimmed by 5 bases and J by 2 bases, 6 bases remained unmatched. CDR3 length equals 15 residues. CDR3 in DNA: TGTGCCAGTAGTTTACGGACTAGCGGCCCCTACGAGCAGTACTTC. It codes for CASSLRTSGPYEQYF.

V and J are TRBV18 and TRBJ2-5; 12 bases are shared with TRBD2. Germline CDR1 reads KGHSH; CDR2 reads LQKENI. The CDR3 covers 16 residues. Trimming removed 4 bases from V and 4 bases from J; junction bases left unmatched: 7. The CDR3 nucleotides are TGTGCCAGCTCACTCCGACTAGCGGGAGTCGGAGAGACCCAGTACTTC. Protein product: CASSLRLAGVGETQYF.

The chain has TRBV2 and TRBJ2-1; D unresolved. This CDR3 spans 14 amino acids. Germline V gene sequence: CDR1 SNHLY, CDR2 FYNNEI. V gave up 10 bases and J gave up 9 bases, with 22 bases separating them. The chain's CDR3 is CAITSPLGRGEQFF. DNA of the CDR3: TGTGCCATTACTTCCCCCCTAGGTCGCGGTGAGCAGTTCTTC. The full variable domain, its missing parts supplied by reference TRBV2 and TRBJ2-1, is EPEVTQTPSHQVTQMGQEVILRCVPISNHLYFYWYRQILGQKVEFLVSFYNNEISEKSEIFDDQFSVERPDGSNFTLKIRSTKLEDSAMYFCAITSPLGRGEQFFGPGTRLTVL.

V gene TRBV4-1 combines with J gene TRBJ2-2; TRBD1 matches at 7 bases. The CDR3 covers 16 residues. V dropped 1 base and J dropped 5; count of bases not matched to a gene: 7. Looked up from germline, CDR1 is MGHRA and CDR2 is YSYEKL. The CDR3, as DNA: TGCGCCAGCAGCCAAGGGGGAACAGGGGTTACCGGGGAGCTGTTTTTT. Translation: CASSQGGTGVTGELFF.

This rearrangement joins TRBV19 to TRBJ1-1; D unresolved. Trimming shortened V by 0 bases and J by 2 bases, and 13 bases separated the two germline ends. CDR3 length equals 16 residues. Per germline, CDR1 LNHDA and CDR2 SQIVND (reference sequence). CDR3 amino acids: CASSIDPQRPNTEAFF. CDR3 coding DNA: TGTGCCAGTAGTATAGATCCCCAGCGTCCTAACACTGAAGCTTTCTTT.

This clone appeared a single time. This chain links TRBV24-1 with TRBJ2-1, with unresolved D. This CDR3 is built from 13 residues. V lost 4 bases and J 3 bases, leaving 6 bases between the germline ends. Germline CDR1 reads KGHDR; CDR2 reads SFDVKD. CDR3 DNA sequence: TGTGCCACCAGTGACCCGGACTACAATGAGCAGTTCTTC. Its protein product is CATSDPDYNEQFF.

The V call is TRBV18, the J call TRBJ2-7; D is unresolved. Trimming took off 1 base at V and 6 bases at J, with 7 bases between the two ends. Germline CDR1 reads KGHSH; CDR2 reads LQKENI. The CDR3 has 12 residues. This CDR3 is CASSPQGTEQYF. As DNA, the CDR3 is TGTGCCAGCTCACCACAGGGTACCGAGCAGTACTTC. Looking up the rest from reference TRBV18 and TRBJ2-7 gives the full variable domain: NAGVMQNPRHLVRRRGQEARLRCSPMKGHSHVYWYRQLPEEGLKFMVYLQKENIIDESGMPKERFSAEFPKEGPSILRIQQVVRGDSAAYFCASSPQGTEQYFGPGTRLTVT.

CDR3 loop: CASSSRLQSTDTQYF. CDR3 sequence (DNA): TGTGCCAGCAGCTCGAGACTTCAGAGCACAGATACGCAGTATTTT. V gene TRBV7-3 combines with J gene TRBJ2-3; no reliable D call. Trimming shortened V by 4 bases and J by 0 bases, and 11 bases separated the two germline ends. Germline CDR1 SGHTA, CDR2 FQGTGA. This CDR3 comprises 15 residues.

The V call is TRBV30, the J call TRBJ1-5, with D unclear. Trimming stripped 1 base from V and 1 base from J, with 5 bases between. Germline V gene sequence: CDR1 GTSNPN, CDR2 SVGIG (reference sequence). The CDR3 loop spans 13 amino acids. The CDR3 reads CAWSGESNQPQHF. The CDR3 bases are TGTGCCTGGAGTGGGGAGAGCAATCAGCCCCAGCATTTT.

The chain recombines TRBV18 with TRBJ2-5; perhaps TRBD2 as D (6 bases). This CDR3 has 14 amino acids. With 1 base removed from V and 5 bases from J, the gap between germline ends came to 11 bases. Looked up from germline, CDR1 is KGHSH and CDR2 is LQKENI. The CDR3 sequence is CASSPRRGRETQYF. The CDR3 region has the DNA TGTGCCAGCTCACCACGGCGGGGCCGGGAGACCCAGTACTTC.

The chain couples TRBV3-1 (or the pseudogene TRBV3-2) to TRBJ1-5, with 9 bases fitting TRBD1. Germline V gene lookup returns CDR1 LGHDT and CDR2 YNNKEL (reference sequence). The CDR3 is 14 residues long. V lost 11 bases to trimming and J lost 4 bases; unmatched junction nucleotides: 9. The CDR3 reads CASGQGILNQPQHF. The DNA for the CDR3 is TGTGCCTCTGGACAGGGGATCCTAAATCAGCCCCAGCATTTT.

The V call is TRBV27, the J call TRBJ1-5; D gene unclear. The CDR3 runs 15 residues. The germline V and J ends were trimmed by 5 bases and 2 bases, with 13 bases remaining between them. CDR1 MNHEY and CDR2 SMNVEV come from the germline V gene (reference sequence). The CDR3 reads CASSGRGQRNQPQHF. CDR3 DNA sequence: TGTGCCAGCAGTGGTAGAGGCCAGCGCAATCAGCCCCAGCATTTT.

The rearrangement uses TRBV19 and TRBJ1-1; D may be TRBD1 (5 bases). Per germline, CDR1 LNHDA and CDR2 SQIVND (reference sequence). The V end was cut by 4 bases, the J end by 1 base, with 13 bases between. This CDR3 spans 15 amino acids. The CDR3 reads CASSTLTAQNTEAFF. CDR3 sequence (DNA): TGTGCCAGTAGTACCTTGACAGCTCAGAACACTGAAGCTTTCTTT. Full variable domain (outside the CDR3, taken from reference TRBV19 and TRBJ1-1): DGGITQSPKYLFRKEGQNVTLSCEQNLNHDAMYWYRQDPGQGLRLIYYSQIVNDFQKGDIAEGYSVSREKKESFPLTVTSAQKNPTAFYLCASSTLTAQNTEAFFGQGTRLTVV.

The V and J genes are TRBV6-5 and TRBJ1-5; D ambiguous. Germline loops: CDR1 MNHEY, CDR2 SVGAGI. Between the trimmed V and J ends, which lost 7 bases and 2 bases, there was a span of 9 bases. The CDR3 contains 13 residues. CDR3 loop: CASTASRNQPQHF. The CDR3 nucleotides read TGTGCCAGCACGGCCTCCCGCAATCAGCCCCAGCATTTT.

The chain employs TRBV19 and TRBJ1-2; tentatively, D is TRBD1 (5 bases). The CDR3 sequence is 15 residues long. The germline V gene encodes CDR1 LNHDA and CDR2 SQIVND (reference sequence). V was pared by 5 bases and J by 4 bases, with 17 bases between. In DNA form, the CDR3 reads TGTGCCAGTAGTCTGGGGACGGCTGGGAGCTATGGCTACACCTTC. Its translation is CASSLGTAGSYGYTF.

This clone was seen a single time. This chain links TRBV11-2 with TRBJ2-4; unclear D gene. The germline V gene has CDR1 SGHAT and CDR2 FQNNGV. V lost 5 bases to trimming and J lost 6 bases, with 11 bases between them. This CDR3 has 13 amino acids. The CDR3 region is CASSGSLINIQYF. For the CDR3, the DNA is TGTGCCAGCAGCGGATCTCTGATAAACATTCAGTACTTC. Full variable domain (remainder filled in from reference TRBV11-2 and TRBJ2-4): EAGVAQSPRYKIIEKRQSVAFWCNPISGHATLYWYQQILGQGPKLLIQFQNNGVVDDSQLPKDRFSAERLKGVDSTLKIQPAKLEDSAVYLCASSGSLINIQYFGAGTRLSVL.

Concerning this clone: Additional DNA sequences in this sample encode the identical CDR3. DNA for the CDR3: TGTGCCAGCAGCTTATCGCTAGCGGGCTCCTACAATGAGCAGTTCTTC. It is translated as CASSLSLAGSYNEQFF. This chain uses TRBV7-9 with TRBJ2-1; 8 bases are a match to TRBD2. The CDR3 contains 16 residues. Trimming removed 2 bases from V and 0 bases from J; junction bases left unmatched: 3. Germline V gene data show CDR1 as SEHNR and CDR2 as FQNEAQ (reference sequence).

The chain recombines TRBV29-1 with TRBJ1-2, with D possibly matching TRBD1 (6 bases). Looked up from germline, CDR1 is SQVTM and CDR2 is ANQGSEA. The CDR3 runs to 17 residues. Trimming pared 8 bases from V and 3 bases from J, leaving 28 bases between. CDR3 nucleotides: TGCAGCCCAAAATTAACGGCTGGGGACATTTTTGACTATGGCTACACCTTC. Protein sequence: CSPKLTAGDIFDYGYTF.

The chain couples TRBV5-4 to TRBJ1-1, with TRBD1 identical over 10 bases. This CDR3 is built from 18 residues. Germline V gives CDR1 SGHNT, CDR2 YYREEE (reference sequence). With 4 bases clipped from V and 0 bases from J, the junction kept 12 bases outside the gene matches. CDR3 coding DNA: TGTGCCAGCAGCATATGGACAGGGGGACTGAGGATGAACACTGAAGCTTTCTTT. It yields the protein CASSIWTGGLRMNTEAFF. Supplemented by reference TRBV5-4 and TRBJ1-1, the full variable domain reads ETGVTQSPTHLIKTRGQQVTLRCSSQSGHNTVSWYQQALGQGPQFIFQYYREEENGRGNFPPRFSGLQFPNYSSELNVNALELDDSALYLCASSIWTGGLRMNTEAFFGQGTRLTVV.

The V and J genes are TRBV30 and TRBJ2-7; D is possibly TRBD2 (6 bases). From germline, CDR1 is GTSNPN and CDR2 SVGIG (reference sequence). This CDR3 contains 15 residues. Trimming cost V 0 bases and J 3 bases, with 15 bases left between them. CDR3: CAWSVPASVSYEQYF. The CDR3 DNA reads as TGTGCCTGGAGTGTACCGGCTAGCGTTAGCTACGAGCAGTACTTC.

V gene TRBV4-1 combines with J gene TRBJ2-1, with 11 bases fitting TRBD2. V shed 1 base and J 6 bases; nucleotides not matched to a gene: 5. In germline, CDR1 is MGHRA, CDR2 YSYEKL. The CDR3 consists of 16 residues. The DNA for the CDR3 is TGCGCCAGCAGCCAAGGGTTACTAGCGGGAGTCAATGAGCAGTTCTTC. Translated, it gives CASSQGLLAGVNEQFF.

The V and J genes are TRBV7-9 and TRBJ1-5, with D maybe TRBD1 (6 bases). This CDR3 is built from 15 residues. V shed 5 bases and J shed 2 bases, with 13 bases lying between them. Germline V lookup: CDR1 SEHNR, CDR2 FQNEAQ (reference sequence). CDR3 sequence reads: CASSATEGGNQPQHF. The CDR3 coding sequence is TGTGCCAGCAGCGCTACAGAGGGGGGCAATCAGCCCCAGCATTTT.

This clone was found a few times. Other DNA variants within this sample encode the same CDR3. The chain carries TRBV30 and TRBJ1-1; D ambiguous. CDR3 length: 11 amino acids. Germline CDR1 and CDR2: GTSNPN and SVGIG (reference sequence). Deletions cut 0 bases from V and 7 bases from J, with 6 bases between. The CDR3 nucleotides read TGTGCCTGGAGTGTACTGAGTGAAGCTTTCTTT. Protein product: CAWSVLSEAFF.

This clone was seen just once. The chain has TRBV28 and TRBJ2-1, with 8 bases lining up with TRBD1. The germline V gene encodes CDR1 MDHEN and CDR2 SYDVKM. CDR3 length equals 13 residues. V gave up 10 bases and J gave up 6 bases; unmatched junction bases: 8. CDR3 nucleotide sequence: TGTGCCACCGAGACAGGGGTTTCCAATGAGCAGTTCTTC. Translating gives CATETGVSNEQFF.

This clone occurred a few times. The CDR3 loop is CASSKGSGIPLHF. DNA of the CDR3: TGTGCCAGCAGTAAAGGGTCAGGGATACCCCTCCACTTT. The chain employs TRBV2 and TRBJ1-6; the D gene is possibly TRBD1 (5 bases). Trimming shortened V by 5 bases and J by 12 bases, and 14 bases separated the two germline ends. This CDR3 has 13 amino acids. Germline loops: CDR1 SNHLY, CDR2 FYNNEI.

V and J are TRBV6-1 and TRBJ2-2; 8 positions agree with TRBD2. CDR1 is MNHNS and CDR2 is SASEGT in the germline V gene. The CDR3 length is 16 residues. V lost 4 bases, J lost 0 bases, and 4 bases stayed unmatched. The CDR3 loop reads CASSVLAGPNTGELFF. CDR3 nucleotide sequence: TGTGCCAGCAGTGTATTAGCGGGGCCGAACACCGGGGAGCTGTTTTTT.

CDR3 DNA sequence: TGTGCCAGCAGCTTTGGGACGAAGGGGAATGAAAAACTGTTTTTT. This translates into CASSFGTKGNEKLFF. The genes are TRBV7-9 and TRBJ1-4; perhaps TRBD1 as D (5 bases). Germline values: CDR1 SEHNR, CDR2 FQNEAQ (reference sequence). There are 15 residues in the CDR3. Trimming took 3 bases from V and 5 from J, leaving 13 bases between them.